Listed below are T cell receptor beta chains from one sample, sequenced in a study of cytotoxic CD8 clonotypes in ibrutinib-treated CLL. Repertoires were generated with immunoSEQ multiplex PCR, while TCRdb's copy carries only in-frame clones and drops some. The sample holds about 300,000 clones, around 77% seen once. The sequences come from PBMCs, collected at disease progression, from a patient treated with ibrutinib. The source of these receptors is a human donor with chronic lymphocytic leukemia. Each CDR3 is given without its conserved first and last residue. The order of the fields is V gene, CDR3 protein.

v_call: TRBV11-3
cdr3_aa: ASSFNRQETQY

v_call: TRBV29-1
cdr3_aa: SGVRDYEQY

v_call: TRBV5-1
cdr3_aa: ASSRTSGGAGTDTQY

v_call: TRBV10-1
cdr3_aa: ASSGRGSYEQY

v_call: TRBV5-1
cdr3_aa: ASSLAQRRELF

v_call: TRBV5-4
cdr3_aa: ASSNRGYGYT

v_call: TRBV7-8
cdr3_aa: ASSLVGGMNTEAF

v_call: TRBV19
cdr3_aa: ATTHPQH

v_call: TRBV7-2
cdr3_aa: ASSLGQSYGYT

v_call: TRBV9
cdr3_aa: ASSPTVWDAEAF

v_call: TRBV6-5
cdr3_aa: ASSYHHSRVGEKLF

v_call: TRBV7-2
cdr3_aa: ASTLRGDTQY

v_call: TRBV9
cdr3_aa: ASRRDSRADTQY

v_call: TRBV27
cdr3_aa: ASSDRVRNYGYT

v_call: TRBV4-1
cdr3_aa: ASSQDRSSGNTIY

v_call: TRBV9
cdr3_aa: ASSESPQRTAGNTIY

v_call: TRBV5-6
cdr3_aa: ASSLIFGGSSEQY

v_call: TRBV9
cdr3_aa: ASSVDGATGELF

v_call: TRBV7-9
cdr3_aa: ASSGDRVAYGYT

v_call: TRBV2
cdr3_aa: ASSGVGGELF

v_call: TRBV29-1
cdr3_aa: SVNQRNTEAF

v_call: TRBV5-4
cdr3_aa: ASSLVGGGEF

v_call: TRBV11-3
cdr3_aa: ASSQGPGETQY

v_call: TRBV6-5
cdr3_aa: ASSYSTWGARLGYT

v_call: TRBV5-1
cdr3_aa: ASSLVAGGAFGYT

v_call: TRBV7-9
cdr3_aa: ASTLGRSETQY

v_call: TRBV15
cdr3_aa: ATSRDVQGTPLH

v_call: TRBV10-2
cdr3_aa: ASGDTSYNEQF

v_call: TRBV11-2
cdr3_aa: ASSLDPGSTDTQY

v_call: TRBV11-2
cdr3_aa: ASSLPGWDEQY

v_call: TRBV7-9
cdr3_aa: ASDSRGTDYGYT

v_call: TRBV7-3
cdr3_aa: ASSSPGRGSNYGYT

v_call: TRBV15
cdr3_aa: ATSQWGRLNEKLF

v_call: TRBV15
cdr3_aa: ATSRVSGTYIEQF

v_call: TRBV9
cdr3_aa: ASSVYWGNGNTIY

v_call: TRBV4-1
cdr3_aa: ASSQLSGASYEQY

v_call: TRBV9
cdr3_aa: ASSVDTGELF

v_call: TRBV12-5
cdr3_aa: ASGSPQVSYNEQF

v_call: TRBV2
cdr3_aa: ASPAGSPRVETQY

v_call: TRBV19
cdr3_aa: ASSLTGGTGELF

v_call: TRBV2
cdr3_aa: ASSEMGQGPSYEQY

v_call: TRBV10-1
cdr3_aa: ASSDSTVTEAF

v_call: TRBV13
cdr3_aa: ASSLGVYEQY

v_call: TRBV19
cdr3_aa: ASSIVGGELF

v_call: TRBV27
cdr3_aa: ASSLYPGRYTDTQY

v_call: TRBV13
cdr3_aa: ASRASYNEQF

v_call: TRBV6-1
cdr3_aa: ASSVGYGNQPQH

v_call: TRBV28
cdr3_aa: ASSLDGDYGYT

v_call: TRBV6-5
cdr3_aa: ASTQGRNSPLH

v_call: TRBV6-1
cdr3_aa: ASTGSMGIYGYT

v_call: TRBV6-1
cdr3_aa: ASSESTGRNYGYT

v_call: TRBV5-5
cdr3_aa: ASSFGTHSSYEQY

v_call: TRBV29-1
cdr3_aa: SVTPGETQY